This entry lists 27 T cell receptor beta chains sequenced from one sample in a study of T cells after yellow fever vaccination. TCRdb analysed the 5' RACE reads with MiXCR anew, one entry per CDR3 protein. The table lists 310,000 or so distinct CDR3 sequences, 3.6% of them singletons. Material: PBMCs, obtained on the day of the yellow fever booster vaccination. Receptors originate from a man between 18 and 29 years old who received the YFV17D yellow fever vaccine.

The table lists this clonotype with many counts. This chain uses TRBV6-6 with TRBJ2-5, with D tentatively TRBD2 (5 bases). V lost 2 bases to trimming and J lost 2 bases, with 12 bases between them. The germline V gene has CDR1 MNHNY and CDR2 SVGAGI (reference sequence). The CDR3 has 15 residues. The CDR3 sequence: CASSYLRTVQETQYF. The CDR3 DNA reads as TGTGCCAGCAGTTACCTCCGGACTGTACAAGAGACCCAGTACTTC.

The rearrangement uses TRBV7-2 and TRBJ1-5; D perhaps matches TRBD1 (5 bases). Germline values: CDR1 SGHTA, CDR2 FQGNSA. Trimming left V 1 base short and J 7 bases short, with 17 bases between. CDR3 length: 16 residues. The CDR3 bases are TGTGCCAGCAGCTTAGTTATTGGGACGAATCGCCAGCCCCAGCATTTT. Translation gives CASSLVIGTNRQPQHF.

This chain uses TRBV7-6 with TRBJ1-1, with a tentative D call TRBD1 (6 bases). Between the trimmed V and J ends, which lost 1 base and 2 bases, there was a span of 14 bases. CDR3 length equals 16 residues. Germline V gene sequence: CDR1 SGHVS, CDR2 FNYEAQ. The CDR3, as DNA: TGTGCCAGCAGCTTAGATGGTGGCAGGGGAAACACTGAAGCTTTCTTT. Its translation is CASSLDGGRGNTEAFF.

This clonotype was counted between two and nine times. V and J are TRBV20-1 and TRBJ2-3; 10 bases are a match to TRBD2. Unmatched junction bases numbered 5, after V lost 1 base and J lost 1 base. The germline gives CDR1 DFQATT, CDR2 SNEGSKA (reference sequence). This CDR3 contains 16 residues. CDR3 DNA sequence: TGCAGTGCTAGAGGCGATGGGACTAGCGGCACAGATACGCAGTATTTT. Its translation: CSARGDGTSGTDTQYF.

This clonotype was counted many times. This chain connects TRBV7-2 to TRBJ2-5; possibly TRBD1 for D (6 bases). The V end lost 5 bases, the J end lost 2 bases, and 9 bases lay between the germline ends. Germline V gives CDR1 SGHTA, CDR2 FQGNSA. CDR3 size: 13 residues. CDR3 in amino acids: CASSRTAQETQYF. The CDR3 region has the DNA TGTGCCAGCAGCCGGACAGCTCAAGAGACCCAGTACTTC.

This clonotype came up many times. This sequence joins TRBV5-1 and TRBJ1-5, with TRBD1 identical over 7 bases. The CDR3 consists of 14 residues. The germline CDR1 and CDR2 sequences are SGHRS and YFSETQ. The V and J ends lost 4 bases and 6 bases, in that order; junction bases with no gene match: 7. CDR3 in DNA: TGCGCCAGCAGCCTCACAGGGGATAGTCAGCCCCAGCATTTT. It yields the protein CASSLTGDSQPQHF.

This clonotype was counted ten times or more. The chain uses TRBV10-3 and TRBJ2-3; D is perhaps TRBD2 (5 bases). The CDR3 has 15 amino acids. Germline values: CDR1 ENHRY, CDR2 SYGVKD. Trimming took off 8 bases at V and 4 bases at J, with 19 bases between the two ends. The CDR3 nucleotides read TGTGCCATCGGAGGCGCCCAGTCGGAGCCAGATACGCAGTATTTT. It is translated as CAIGGAQSEPDTQYF.

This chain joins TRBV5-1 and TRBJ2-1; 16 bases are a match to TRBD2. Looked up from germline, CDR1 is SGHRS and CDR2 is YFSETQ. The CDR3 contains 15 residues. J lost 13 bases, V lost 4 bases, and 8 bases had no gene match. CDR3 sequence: CASSNTGTSGGEQFF. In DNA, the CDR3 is TGCGCCAGCAGCAATACCGGGACTAGCGGGGGGGAACAGTTCTTC.

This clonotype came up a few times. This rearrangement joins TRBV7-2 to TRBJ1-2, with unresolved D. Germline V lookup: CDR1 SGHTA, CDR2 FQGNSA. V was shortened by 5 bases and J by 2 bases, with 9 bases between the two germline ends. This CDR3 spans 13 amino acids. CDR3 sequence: CASSPRWNYGYTF. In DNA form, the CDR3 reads TGTGCCAGCAGCCCACGGTGGAACTATGGCTACACCTTC.

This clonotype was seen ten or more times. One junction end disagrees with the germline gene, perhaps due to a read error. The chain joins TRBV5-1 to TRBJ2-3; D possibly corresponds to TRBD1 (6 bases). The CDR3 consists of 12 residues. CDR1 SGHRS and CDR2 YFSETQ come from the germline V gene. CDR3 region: CASSGGTDTQYF. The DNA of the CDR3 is TGTGCCAGCTCAGGGGGCACAGATACGCAGTATTTT. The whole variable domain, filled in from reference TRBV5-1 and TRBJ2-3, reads KAGVTQTPRYLIKTRGQQVTLSCSPISGHRSVSWYQQTPGQGLQFLFEYFSETQRNKGNFPGRFSGRQFSNSRSEMNVSTLELGDSALYLCASSGGTDTQYFGPGTRLTVL.

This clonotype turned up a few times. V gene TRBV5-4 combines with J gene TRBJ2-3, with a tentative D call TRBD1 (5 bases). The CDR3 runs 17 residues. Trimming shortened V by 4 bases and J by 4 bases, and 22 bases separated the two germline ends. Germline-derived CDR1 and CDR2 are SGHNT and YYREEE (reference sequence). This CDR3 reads CASSRGLGVRVSDTQYF. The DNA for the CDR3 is TGTGCCAGCAGCAGGGGCTTGGGCGTCAGGGTCTCAGATACGCAGTATTTT.

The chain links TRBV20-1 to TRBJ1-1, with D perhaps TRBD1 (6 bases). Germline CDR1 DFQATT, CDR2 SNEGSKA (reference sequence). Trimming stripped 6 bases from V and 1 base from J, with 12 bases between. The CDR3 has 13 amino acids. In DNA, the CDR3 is TGCAGTGCCAAGGGACACACGAACACTGAAGCTTTCTTT. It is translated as CSAKGHTNTEAFF.

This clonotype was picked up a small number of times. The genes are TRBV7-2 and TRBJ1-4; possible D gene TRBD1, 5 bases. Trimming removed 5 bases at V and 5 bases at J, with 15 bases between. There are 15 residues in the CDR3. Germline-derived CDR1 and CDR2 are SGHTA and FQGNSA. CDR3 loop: CASSPPVGVNEKLFF. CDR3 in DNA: TGTGCCAGCAGCCCGCCCGTGGGGGTGAATGAAAAACTGTTTTTT.

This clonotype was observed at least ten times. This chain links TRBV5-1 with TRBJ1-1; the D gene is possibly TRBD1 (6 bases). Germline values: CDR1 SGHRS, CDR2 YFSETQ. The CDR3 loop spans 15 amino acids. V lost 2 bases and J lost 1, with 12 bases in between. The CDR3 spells CASSLGRGANTEAFF. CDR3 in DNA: TGCGCCAGCAGCTTAGGAAGGGGGGCGAACACTGAAGCTTTCTTT. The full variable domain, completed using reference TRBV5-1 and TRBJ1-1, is KAGVTQTPRYLIKTRGQQVTLSCSPISGHRSVSWYQQTPGQGLQFLFEYFSETQRNKGNFPGRFSGRQFSNSRSEMNVSTLELGDSALYLCASSLGRGANTEAFFGQGTRLTVV.

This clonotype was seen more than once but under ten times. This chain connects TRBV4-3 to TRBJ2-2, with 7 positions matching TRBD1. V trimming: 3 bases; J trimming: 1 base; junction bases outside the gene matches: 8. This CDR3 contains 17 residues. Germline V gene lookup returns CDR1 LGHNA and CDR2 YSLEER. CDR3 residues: CASSHIPGQLNTGELFF. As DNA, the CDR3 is TGCGCCAGCAGCCATATACCGGGACAGTTGAACACCGGGGAGCTGTTTTTT.

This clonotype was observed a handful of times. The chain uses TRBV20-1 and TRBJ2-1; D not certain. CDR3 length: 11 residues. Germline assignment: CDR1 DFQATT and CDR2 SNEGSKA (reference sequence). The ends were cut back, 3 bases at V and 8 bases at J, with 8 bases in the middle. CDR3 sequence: CSARRWDEQFF. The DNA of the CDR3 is TGCAGTGCTAGGAGGTGGGATGAGCAGTTCTTC.

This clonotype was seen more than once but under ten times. CDR3 residues: CASSQDFGTGGTDTQYF. As DNA, the CDR3 is TGCGCCAGCAGCCAAGATTTTGGGACAGGGGGCACAGATACGCAGTATTTT. The chain carries TRBV4-3 and TRBJ2-3; 10 nucleotides agree with TRBD1. The J segment lost 1 base and the V segment lost 0 bases, leaving 4 bases of the junction unmatched. The V gene's germline CDR1 is LGHNA and CDR2 YSLEER. The CDR3 is 17 residues long.

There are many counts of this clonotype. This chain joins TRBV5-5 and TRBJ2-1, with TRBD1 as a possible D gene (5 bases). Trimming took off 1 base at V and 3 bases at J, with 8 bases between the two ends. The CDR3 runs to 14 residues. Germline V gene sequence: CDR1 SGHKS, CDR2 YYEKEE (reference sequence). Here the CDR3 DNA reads TGTGCCAGCAGCTTGCAGGGCCACTACAATGAGCAGTTCTTC. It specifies CASSLQGHYNEQFF.

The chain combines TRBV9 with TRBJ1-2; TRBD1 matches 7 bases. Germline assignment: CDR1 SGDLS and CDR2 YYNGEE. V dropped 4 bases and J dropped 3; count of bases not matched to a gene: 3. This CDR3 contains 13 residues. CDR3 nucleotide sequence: TGTGCCAGCAGCATGCAGGGGGACTATGGCTACACCTTC. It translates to CASSMQGDYGYTF.

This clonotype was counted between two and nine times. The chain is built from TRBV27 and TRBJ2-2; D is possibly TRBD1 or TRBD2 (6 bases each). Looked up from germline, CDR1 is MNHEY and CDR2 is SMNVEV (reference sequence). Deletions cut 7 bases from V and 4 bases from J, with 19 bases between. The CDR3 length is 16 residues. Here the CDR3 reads CASNFVSGAGTGELFF. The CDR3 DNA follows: TGTGCCAGCAACTTTGTCTCGGGGGCGGGCACCGGGGAGCTGTTTTTT.

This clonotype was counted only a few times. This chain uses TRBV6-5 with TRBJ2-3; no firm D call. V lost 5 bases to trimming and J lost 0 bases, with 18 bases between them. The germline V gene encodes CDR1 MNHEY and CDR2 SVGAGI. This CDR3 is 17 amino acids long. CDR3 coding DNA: TGTGCCAGCAGTGAGGACCCGGGCCCCCAAAGCACAGATACGCAGTATTTT. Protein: CASSEDPGPQSTDTQYF.

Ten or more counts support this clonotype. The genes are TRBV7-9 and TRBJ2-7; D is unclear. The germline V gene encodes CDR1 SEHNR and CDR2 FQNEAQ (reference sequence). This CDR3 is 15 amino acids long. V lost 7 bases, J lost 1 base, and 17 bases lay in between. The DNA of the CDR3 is TGTGCCAGCACCCATAGGCCCCATCTATCCTACGAGCAGTACGTC. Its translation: CASTHRPHLSYEQYV.

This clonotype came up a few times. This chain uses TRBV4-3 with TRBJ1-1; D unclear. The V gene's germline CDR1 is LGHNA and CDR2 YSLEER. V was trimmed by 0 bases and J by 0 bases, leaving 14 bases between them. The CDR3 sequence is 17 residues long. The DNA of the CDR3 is TGCGCCAGCAGCCAAGATCCGGGCCCCACGATGAACACTGAAGCTTTCTTT. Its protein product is CASSQDPGPTMNTEAFF.

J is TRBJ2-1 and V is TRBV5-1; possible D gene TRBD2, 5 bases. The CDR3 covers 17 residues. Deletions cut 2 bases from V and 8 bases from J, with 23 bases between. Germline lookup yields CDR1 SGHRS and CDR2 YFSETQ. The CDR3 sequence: CASSFQTAGPMADEQFF. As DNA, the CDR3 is TGCGCCAGCAGCTTCCAGACGGCGGGTCCTATGGCGGATGAGCAGTTCTTC.

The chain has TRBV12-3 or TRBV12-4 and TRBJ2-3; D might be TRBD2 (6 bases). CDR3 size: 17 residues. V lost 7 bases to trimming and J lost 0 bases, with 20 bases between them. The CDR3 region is CASNPGLALPSTDTQYF. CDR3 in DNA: TGTGCCAGCAACCCGGGACTCGCTCTACCCAGCACAGATACGCAGTATTTT.

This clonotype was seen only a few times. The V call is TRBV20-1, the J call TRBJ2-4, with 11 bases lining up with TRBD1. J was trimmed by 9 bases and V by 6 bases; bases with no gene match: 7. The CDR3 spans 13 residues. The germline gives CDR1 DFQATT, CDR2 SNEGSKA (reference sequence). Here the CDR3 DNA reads TGCAGTGCGTCCGGGACAGGGGGAGTCATTCAGTACTTC. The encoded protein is CSASGTGGVIQYF.

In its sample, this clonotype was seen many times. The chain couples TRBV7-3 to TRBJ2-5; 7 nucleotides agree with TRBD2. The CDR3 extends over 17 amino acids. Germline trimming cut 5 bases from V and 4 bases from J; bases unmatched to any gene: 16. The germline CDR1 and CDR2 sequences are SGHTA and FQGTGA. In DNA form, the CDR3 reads TGTGCCAGCAGCCGGGGGGTCCTCCCCGGATGGCGAGAGACCCAGTACTTC. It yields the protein CASSRGVLPGWRETQYF.